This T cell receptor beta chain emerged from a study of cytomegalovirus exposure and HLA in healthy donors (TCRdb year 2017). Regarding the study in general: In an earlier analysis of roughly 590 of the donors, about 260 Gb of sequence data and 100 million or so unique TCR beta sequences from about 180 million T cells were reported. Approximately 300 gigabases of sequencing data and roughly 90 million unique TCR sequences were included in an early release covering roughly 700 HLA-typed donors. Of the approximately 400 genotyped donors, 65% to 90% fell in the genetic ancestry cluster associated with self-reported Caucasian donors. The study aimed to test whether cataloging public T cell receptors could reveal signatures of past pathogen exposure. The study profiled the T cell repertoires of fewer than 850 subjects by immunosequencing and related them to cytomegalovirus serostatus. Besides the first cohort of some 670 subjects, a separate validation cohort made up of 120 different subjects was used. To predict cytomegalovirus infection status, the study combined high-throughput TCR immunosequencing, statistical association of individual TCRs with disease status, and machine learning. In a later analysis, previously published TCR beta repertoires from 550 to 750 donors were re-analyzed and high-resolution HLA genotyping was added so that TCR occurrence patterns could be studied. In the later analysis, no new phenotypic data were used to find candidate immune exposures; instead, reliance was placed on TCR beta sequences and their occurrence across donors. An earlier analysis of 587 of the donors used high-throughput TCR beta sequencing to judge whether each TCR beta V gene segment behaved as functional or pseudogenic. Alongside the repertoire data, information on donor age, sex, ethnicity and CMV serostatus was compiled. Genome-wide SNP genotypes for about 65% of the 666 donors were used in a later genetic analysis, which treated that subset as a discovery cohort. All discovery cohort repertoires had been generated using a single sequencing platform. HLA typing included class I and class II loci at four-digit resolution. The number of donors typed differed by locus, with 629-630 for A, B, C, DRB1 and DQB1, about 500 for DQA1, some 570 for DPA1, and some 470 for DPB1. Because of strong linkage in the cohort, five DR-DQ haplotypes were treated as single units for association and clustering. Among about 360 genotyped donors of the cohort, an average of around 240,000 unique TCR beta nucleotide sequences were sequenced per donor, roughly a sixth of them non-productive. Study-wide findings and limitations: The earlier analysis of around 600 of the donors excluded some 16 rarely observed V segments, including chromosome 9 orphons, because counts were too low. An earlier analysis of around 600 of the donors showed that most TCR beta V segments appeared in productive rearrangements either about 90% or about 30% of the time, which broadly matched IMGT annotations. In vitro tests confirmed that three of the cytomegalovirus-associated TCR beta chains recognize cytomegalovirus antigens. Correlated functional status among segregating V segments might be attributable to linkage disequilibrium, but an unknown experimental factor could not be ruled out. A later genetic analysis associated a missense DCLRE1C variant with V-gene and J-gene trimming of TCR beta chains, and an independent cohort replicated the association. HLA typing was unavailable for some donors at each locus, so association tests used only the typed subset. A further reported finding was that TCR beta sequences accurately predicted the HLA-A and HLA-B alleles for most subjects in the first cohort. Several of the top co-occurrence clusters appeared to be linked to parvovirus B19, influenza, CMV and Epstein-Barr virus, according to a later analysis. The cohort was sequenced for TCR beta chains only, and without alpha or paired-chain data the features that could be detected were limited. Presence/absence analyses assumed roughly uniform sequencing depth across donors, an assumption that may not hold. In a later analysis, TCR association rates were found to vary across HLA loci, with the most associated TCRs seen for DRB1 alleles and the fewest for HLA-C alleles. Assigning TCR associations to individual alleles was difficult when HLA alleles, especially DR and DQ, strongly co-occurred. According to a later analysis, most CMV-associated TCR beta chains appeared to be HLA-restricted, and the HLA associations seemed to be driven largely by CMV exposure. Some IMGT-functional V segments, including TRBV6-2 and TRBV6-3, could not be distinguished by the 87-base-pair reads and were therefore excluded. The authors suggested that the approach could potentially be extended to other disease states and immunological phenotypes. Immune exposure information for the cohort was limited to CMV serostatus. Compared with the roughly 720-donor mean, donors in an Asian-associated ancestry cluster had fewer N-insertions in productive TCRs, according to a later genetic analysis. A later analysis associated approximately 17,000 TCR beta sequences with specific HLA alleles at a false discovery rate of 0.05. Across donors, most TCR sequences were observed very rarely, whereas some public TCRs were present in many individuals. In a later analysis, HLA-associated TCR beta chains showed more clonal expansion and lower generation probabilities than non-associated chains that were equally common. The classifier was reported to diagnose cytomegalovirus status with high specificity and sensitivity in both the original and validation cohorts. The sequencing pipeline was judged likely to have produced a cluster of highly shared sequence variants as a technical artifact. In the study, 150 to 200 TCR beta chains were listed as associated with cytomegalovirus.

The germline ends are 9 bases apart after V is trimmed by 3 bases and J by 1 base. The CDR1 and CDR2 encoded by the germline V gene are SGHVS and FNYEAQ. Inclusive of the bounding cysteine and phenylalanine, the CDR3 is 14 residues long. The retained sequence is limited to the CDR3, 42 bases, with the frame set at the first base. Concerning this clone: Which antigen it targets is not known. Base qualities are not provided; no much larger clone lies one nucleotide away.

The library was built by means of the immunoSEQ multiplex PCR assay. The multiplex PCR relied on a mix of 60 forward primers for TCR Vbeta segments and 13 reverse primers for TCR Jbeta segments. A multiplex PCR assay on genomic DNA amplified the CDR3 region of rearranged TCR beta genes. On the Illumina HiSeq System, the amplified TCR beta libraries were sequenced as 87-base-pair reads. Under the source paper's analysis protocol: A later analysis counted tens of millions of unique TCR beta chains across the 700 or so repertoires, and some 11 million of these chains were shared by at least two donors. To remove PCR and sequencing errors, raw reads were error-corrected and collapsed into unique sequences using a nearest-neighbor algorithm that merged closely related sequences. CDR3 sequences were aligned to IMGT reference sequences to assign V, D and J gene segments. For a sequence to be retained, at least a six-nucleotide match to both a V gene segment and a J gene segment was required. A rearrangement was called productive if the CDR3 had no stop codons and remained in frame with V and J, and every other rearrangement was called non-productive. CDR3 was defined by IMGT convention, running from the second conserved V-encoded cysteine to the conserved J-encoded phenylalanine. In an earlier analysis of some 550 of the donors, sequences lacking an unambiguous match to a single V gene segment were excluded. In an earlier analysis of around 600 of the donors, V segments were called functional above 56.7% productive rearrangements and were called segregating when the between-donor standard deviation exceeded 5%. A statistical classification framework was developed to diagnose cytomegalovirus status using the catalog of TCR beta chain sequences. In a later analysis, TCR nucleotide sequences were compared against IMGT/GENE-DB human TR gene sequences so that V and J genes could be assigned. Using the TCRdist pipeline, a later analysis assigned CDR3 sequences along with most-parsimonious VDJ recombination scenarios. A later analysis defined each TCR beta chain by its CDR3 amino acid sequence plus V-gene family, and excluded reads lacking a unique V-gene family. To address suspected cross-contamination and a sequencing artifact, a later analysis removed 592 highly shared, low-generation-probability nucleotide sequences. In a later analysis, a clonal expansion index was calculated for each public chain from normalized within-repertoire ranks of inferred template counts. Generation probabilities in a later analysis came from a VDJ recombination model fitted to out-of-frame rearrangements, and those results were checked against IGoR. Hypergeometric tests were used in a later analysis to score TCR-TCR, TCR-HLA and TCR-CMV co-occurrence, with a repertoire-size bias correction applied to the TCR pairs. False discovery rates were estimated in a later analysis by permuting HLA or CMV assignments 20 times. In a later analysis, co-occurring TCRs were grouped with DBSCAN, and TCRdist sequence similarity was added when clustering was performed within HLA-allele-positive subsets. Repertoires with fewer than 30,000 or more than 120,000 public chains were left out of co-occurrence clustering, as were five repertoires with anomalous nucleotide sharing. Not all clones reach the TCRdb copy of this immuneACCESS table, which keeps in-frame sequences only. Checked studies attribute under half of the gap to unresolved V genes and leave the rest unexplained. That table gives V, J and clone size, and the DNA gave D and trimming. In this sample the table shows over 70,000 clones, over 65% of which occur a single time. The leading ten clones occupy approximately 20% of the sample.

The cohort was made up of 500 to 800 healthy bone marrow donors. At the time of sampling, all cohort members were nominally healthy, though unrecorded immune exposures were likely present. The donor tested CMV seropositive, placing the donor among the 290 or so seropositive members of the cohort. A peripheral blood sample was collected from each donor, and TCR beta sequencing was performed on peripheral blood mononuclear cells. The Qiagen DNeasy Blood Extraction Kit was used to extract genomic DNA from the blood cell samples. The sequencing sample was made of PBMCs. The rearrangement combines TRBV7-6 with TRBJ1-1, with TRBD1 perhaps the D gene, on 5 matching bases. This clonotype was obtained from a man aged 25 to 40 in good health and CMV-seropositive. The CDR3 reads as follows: CASSFGHENTEAFF. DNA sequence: TGTGCCAGCAGCTTCGGACATGAGAACACTGAAGCTTTCTTT.